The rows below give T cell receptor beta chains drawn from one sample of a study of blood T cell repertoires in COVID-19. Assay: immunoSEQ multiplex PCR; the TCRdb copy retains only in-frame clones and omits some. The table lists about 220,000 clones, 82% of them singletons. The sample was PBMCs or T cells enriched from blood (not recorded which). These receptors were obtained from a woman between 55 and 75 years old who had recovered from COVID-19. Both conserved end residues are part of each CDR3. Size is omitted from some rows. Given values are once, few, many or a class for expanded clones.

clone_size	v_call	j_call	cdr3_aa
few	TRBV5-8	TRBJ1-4	CASSFPGLPNEKLFF
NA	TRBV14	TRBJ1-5	CASSQGGQPQHF
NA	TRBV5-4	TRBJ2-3	CASSLEMGPDTQYF
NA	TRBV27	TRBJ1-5	CASSLSGPRNQPQHF
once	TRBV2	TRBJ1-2	CARQVGDGYTF
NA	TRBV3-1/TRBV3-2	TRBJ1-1	CASSQARTVNTEAFF
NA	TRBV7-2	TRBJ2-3	CASSPTSGGPTDTQYF
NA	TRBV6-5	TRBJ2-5	CASIPGQGYETQYF
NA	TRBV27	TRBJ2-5	CASRDRVQETQYF
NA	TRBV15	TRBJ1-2	CATSTWTGGYYGYTF
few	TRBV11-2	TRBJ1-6	CASRAQGRNSPLHF
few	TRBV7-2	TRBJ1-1	CASMGQGNTEAFF
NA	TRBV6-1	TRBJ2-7	CASSEVWTGVSEQYF
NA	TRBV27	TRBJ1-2	CASSSGVPYGYTF
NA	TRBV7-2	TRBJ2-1	CASSSRTSGPNEQFF
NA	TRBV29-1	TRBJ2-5	CSGDFGQGSVQTQYF
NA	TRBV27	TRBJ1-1	CASRGQGAADTEAFF
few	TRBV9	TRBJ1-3	CASSVDLRGNTIYF
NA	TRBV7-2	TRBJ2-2	CASSLRGGADTGELFF
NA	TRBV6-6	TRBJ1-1	CASSLDRAEAFF
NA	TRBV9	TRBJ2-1	CASSVGLRQGKNNEQFF
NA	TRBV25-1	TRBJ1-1	CASSELQGLVNTEAFF
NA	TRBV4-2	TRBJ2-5	CASSQGQEAQTQYF
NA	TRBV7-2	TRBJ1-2	CASRIYDRNYGYTF
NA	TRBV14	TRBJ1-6	CASRPDRDNSPLHF